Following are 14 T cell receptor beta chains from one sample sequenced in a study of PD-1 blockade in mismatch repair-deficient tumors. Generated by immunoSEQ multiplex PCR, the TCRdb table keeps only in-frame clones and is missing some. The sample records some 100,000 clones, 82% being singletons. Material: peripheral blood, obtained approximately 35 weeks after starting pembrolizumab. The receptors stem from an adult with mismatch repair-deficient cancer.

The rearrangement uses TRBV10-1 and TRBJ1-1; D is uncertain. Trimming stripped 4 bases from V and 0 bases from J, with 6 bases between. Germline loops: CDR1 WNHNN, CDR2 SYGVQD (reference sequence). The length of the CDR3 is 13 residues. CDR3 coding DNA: TGCGCCAGCAGTGGCACCTTGAACACTGAAGCTTTCTTT. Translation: CASSGTLNTEAFF.

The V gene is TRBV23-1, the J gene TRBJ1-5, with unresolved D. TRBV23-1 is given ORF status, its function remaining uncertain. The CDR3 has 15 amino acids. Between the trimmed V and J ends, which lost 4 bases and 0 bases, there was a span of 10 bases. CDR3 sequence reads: CASSPGRTSNQPQHF. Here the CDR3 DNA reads TGCGCCAGCAGTCCAGGACGGACTAGCAATCAGCCCCAGCATTTT.

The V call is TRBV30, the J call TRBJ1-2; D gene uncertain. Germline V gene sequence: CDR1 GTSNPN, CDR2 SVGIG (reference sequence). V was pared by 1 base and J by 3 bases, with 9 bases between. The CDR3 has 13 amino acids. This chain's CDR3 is CAWSAKRDYGYTF. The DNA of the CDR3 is TGTGCCTGGAGTGCAAAGCGGGACTATGGCTACACCTTC.

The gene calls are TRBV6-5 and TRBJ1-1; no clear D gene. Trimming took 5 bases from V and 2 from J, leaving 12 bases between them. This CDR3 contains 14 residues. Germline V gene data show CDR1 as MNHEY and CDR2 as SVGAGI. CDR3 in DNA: TGTGCCAGCAGTGAGGGCAGAAAAAACACTGAAGCTTTCTTT. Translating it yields CASSEGRKNTEAFF.

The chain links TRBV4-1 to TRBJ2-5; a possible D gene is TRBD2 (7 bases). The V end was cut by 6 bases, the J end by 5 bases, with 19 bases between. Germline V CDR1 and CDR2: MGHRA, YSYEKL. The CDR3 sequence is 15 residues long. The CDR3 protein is CASSQSGAGVETQYF. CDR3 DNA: TGCGCCAGCAGTCAATCGGGGGCGGGAGTGGAGACCCAGTACTTC.

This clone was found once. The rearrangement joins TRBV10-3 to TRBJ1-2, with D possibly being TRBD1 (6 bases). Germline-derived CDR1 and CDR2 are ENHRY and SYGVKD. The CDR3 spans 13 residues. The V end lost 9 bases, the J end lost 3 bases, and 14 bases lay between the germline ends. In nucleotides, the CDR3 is TGTGCCATGAGGAGGGAGGGGGACTATGGCTACACCTTC. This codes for CAMRREGDYGYTF.

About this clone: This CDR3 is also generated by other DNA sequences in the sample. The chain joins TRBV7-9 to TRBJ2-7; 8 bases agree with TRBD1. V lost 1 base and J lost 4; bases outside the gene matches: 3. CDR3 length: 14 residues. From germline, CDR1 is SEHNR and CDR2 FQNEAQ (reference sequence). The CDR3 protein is CASSLGTGKYEQYF. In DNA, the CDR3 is TGTGCCAGCAGCTTAGGGACAGGGAAGTACGAGCAGTACTTC.

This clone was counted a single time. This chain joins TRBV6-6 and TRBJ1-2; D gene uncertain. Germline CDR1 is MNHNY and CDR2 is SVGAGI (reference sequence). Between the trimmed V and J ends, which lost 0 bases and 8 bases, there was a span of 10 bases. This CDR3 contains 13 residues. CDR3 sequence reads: CASSYSKADGYTF. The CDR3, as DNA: TGTGCCAGCAGTTACTCGAAGGCCGACGGCTACACCTTC.

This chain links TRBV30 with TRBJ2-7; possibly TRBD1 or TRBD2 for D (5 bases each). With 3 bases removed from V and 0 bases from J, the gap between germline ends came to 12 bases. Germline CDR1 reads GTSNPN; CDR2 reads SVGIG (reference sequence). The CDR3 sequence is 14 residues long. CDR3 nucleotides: TGTGCCTGGAGGGGGGTCCGTAGCTCCTACGAGCAGTACTTC. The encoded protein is CAWRGVRSSYEQYF. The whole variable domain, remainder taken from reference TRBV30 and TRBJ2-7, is SQTIHQWPATLVQPVGSPLSLECTVEGTSNPNLYWYRQAAGRGLQLLFYSVGIGQISSEVPQNLSASRPQDRQFILSSKKLLLSDSGFYLCAWRGVRSSYEQYFGPGTRLTVT.

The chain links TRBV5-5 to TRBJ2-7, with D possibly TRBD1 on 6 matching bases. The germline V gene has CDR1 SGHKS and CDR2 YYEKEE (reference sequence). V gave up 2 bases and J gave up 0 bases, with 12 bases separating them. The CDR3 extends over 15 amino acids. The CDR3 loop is CASSFQVRGSYEQYF. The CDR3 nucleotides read TGTGCCAGCAGCTTCCAGGTCAGGGGCTCCTACGAGCAGTACTTC.

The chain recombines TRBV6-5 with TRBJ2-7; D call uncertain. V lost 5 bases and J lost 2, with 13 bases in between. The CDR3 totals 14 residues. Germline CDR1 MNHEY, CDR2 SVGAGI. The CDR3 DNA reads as TGTGCCAGCAGTACCGCAGATGGGGCCTACGAGCAGTACTTC. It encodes CASSTADGAYEQYF.

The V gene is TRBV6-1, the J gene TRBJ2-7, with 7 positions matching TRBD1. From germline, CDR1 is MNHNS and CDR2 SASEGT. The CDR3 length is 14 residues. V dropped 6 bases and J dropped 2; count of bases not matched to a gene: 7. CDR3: CASRERQGAYEQYF. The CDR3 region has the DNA TGTGCCAGCAGGGAAAGACAGGGCGCCTACGAGCAGTACTTC.

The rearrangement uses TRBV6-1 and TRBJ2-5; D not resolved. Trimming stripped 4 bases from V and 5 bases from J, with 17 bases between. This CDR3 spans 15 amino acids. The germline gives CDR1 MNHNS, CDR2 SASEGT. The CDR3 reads CASSGLGPTRETQYF. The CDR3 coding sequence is TGTGCCAGCAGTGGTTTGGGTCCCACCAGGGAGACCCAGTACTTC.

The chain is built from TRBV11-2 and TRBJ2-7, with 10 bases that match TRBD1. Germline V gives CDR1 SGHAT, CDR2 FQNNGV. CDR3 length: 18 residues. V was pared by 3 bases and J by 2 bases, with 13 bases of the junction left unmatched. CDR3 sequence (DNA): TGTGCCAGCAGCTTGTTCTATCCCGGGACAGGGGAAACCTACGAGCAGTACTTC. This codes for CASSLFYPGTGETYEQYF.